The T cell receptor (beta chain) under discussion was sequenced for a study of blood T cell repertoires in COVID-19. The wider study: In each case, the material was cDNA or gDNA derived from T cells, B-cell-depleted T cells, or PBMCs.

Sequencing was performed with immunoSEQ multiplex PCR; in TCRdb, only in-frame clones are kept and a portion is missing. The table has a few hundred thousand clones, 88% seen once. V was trimmed by 2 bases and J by 5 bases, leaving 9 bases between them. This CDR3 is built from 13 residues. Germline CDR1 is SGHTA and CDR2 is FQGTGA. The clonotype was recovered from a woman in her twenties or thirties with COVID-19, enrolled during active disease. This chain links TRBV7-3 with TRBJ1-1; no clear D. The sequenced material came from peripheral blood. The CDR3: CASSLGVETEAFF. The CDR3 bases are TGTGCCAGCAGCTTAGGAGTCGAAACTGAAGCTTTCTTT.